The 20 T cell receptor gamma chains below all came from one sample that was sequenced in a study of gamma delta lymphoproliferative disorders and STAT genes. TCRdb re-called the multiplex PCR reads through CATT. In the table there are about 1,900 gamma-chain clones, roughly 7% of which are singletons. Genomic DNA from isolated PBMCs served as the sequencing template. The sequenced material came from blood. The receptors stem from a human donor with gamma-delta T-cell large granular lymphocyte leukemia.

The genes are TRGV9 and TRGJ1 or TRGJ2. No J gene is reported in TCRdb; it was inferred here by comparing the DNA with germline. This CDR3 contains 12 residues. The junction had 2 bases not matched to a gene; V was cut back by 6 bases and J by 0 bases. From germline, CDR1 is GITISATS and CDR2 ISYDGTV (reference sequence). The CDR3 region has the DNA TGTGCCTTGTGGAAGAATTATTATAAGAAACTCTTT. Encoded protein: CALWKNYYKKLF.

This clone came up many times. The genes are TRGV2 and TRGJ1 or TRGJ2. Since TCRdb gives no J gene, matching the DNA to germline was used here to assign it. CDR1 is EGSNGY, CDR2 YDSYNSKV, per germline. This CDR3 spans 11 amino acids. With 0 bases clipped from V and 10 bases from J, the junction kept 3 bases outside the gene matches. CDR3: CATWDGPKKLF. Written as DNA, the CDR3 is TGTGCCACCTGGGACGGGCCGAAGAAACTCTTT.

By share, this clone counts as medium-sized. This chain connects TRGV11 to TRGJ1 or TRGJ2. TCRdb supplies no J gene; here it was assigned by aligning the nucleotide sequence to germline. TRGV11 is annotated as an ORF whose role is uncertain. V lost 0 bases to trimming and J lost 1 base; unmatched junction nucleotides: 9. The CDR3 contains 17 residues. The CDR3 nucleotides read TGTGCCTGCTGGATTAGGCACGGAATTCCAAATTATTATAAGAAACTCTTT. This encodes CACWIRHGIPNYYKKLF.

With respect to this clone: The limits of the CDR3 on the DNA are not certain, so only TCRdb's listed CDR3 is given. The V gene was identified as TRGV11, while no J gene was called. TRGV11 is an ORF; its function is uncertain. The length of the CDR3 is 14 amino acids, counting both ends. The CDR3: CTTVPAGFSHKKLF.

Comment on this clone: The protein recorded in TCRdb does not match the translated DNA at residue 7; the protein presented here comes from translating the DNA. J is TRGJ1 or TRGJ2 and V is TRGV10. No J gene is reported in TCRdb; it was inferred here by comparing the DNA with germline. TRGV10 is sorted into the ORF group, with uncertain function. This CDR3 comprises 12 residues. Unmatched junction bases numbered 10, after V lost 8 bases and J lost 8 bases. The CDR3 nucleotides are TGTGCTGCGTGGGACCTCTATAATAAGAAACTCTTT. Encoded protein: CAAWDLYNKKLF.

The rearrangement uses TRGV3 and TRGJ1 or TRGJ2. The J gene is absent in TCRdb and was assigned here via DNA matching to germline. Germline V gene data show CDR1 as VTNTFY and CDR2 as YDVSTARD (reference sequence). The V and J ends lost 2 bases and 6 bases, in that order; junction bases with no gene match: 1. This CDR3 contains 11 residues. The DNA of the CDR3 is TGTGCCACCTGGGACACTTATAAGAAACTCTTT. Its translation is CATWDTYKKLF.

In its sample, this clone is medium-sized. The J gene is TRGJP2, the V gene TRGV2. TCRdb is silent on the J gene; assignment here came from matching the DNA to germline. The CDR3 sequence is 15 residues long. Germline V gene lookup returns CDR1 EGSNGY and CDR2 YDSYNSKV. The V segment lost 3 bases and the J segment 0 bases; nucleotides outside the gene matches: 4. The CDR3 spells CATWDWDSSDWIKTF. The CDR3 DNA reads TGTGCCACCTGGGACTGGGATAGTAGTGATTGGATCAAGACGTTT.

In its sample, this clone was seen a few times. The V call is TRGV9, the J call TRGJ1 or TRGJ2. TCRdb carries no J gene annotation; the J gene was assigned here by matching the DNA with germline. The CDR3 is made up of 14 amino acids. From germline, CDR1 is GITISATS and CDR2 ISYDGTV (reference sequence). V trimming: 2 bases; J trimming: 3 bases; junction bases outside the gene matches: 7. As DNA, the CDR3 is TGTGCCTTGTGGGAGGGGGAGTCTTATTATAAGAAACTCTTT. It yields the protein CALWEGESYYKKLF.

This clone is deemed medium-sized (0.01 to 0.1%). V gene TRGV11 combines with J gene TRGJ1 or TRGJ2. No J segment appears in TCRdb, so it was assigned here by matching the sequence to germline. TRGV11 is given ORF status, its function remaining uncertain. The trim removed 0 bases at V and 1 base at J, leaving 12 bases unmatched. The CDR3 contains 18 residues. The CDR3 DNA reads TGTGCCTGCTGGATTAGGCACTCGGGGGAATATAATTATTATAAGAAACTCTTT. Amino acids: CACWIRHSGEYNYYKKLF.

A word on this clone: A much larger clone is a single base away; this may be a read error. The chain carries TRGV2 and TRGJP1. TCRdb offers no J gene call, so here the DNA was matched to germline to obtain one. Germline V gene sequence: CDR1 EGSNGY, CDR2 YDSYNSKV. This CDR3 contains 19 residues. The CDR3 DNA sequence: TGTGCCACCTGGGACGGTCCAGCCCACCTGTATAGGGCTGGTTGGCTCAAGATATTT. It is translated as CATWDGPAHLYRAGWLKIF.

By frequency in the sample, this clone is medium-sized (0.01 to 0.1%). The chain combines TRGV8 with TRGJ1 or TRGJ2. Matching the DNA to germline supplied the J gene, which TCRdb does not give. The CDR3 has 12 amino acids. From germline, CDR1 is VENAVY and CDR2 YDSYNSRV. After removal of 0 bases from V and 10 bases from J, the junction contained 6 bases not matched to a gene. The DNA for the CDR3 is TGTGCCACCTGGGATAGGAACAGGAAGAAACTCTTT. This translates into CATWDRNRKKLF.

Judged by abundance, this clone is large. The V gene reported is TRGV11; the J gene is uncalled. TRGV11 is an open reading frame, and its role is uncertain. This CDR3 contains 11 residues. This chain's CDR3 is CACWIRIAELF. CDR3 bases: TGTGCCTGCTGGATTAGGATTGCGGAACTCTTT.

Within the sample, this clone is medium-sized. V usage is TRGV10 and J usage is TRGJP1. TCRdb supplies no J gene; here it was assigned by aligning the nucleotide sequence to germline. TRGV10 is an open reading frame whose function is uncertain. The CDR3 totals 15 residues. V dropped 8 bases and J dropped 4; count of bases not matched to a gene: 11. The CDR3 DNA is TGTGCTGCGTGGGATATACCAGTCACTGGTTGGTTCAAGATATTT. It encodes CAAWDIPVTGWFKIF.

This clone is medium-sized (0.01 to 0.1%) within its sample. For the CDR3, the DNA is TGTGCTGCGTGGGATTTTCGGGGCACTGGTTGGTTCAAGATATTT. Translation: CAAWDFRGTGWFKIF. The chain links TRGV10 to TRGJP1. The J gene comes from matching the DNA to germline here; TCRdb lacks it. TRGV10 is annotated as an ORF whose role is uncertain. Trimming removed 8 bases from V and 4 bases from J; junction bases left unmatched: 11. CDR3 size: 15 residues.

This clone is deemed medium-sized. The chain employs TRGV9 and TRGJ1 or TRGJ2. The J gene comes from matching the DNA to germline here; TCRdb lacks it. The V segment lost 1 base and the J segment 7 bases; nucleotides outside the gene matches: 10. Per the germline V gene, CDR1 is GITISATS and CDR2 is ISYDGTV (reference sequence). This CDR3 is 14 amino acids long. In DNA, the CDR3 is TGTGCCTTGTGGGAGGTTAGGGGGAGGTATAAGAAACTCTTT. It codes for CALWEVRGRYKKLF.

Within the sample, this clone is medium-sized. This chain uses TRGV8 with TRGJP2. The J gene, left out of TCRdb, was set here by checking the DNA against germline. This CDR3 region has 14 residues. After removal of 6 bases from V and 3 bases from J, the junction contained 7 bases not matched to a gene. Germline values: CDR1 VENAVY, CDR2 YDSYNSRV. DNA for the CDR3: TGTGCCACCTGGTATTGTCGTAGTGATTGGATCAAGACGTTT. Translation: CATWYCRSDWIKTF.

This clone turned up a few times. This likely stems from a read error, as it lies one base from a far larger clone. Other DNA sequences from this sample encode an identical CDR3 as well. The DNA for the CDR3 is TGCGCGGGAATGCCTAAGAAACTATTT. As protein: CAGMPKKLF. There is no J gene call, but TRGV10 is given as the V gene. TRGV10 is identified as an open reading frame with a role that is uncertain. The CDR3 is made up of 9 amino acids.

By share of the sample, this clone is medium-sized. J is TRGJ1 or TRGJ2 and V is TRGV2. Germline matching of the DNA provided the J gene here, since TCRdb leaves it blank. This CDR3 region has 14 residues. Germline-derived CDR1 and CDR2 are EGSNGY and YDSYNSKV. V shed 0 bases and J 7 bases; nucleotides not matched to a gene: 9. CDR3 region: CATWDGPGHYKKLF. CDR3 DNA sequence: TGTGCCACCTGGGACGGGCCGGGGCACTATAAGAAACTCTTT.

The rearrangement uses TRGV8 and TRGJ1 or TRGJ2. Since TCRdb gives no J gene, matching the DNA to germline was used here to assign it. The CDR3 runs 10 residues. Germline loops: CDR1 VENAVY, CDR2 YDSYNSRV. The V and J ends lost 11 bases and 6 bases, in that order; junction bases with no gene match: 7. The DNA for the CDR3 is TGTGCCAATTGGCCTTATAAGAAACTCTTT. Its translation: CANWPYKKLF.

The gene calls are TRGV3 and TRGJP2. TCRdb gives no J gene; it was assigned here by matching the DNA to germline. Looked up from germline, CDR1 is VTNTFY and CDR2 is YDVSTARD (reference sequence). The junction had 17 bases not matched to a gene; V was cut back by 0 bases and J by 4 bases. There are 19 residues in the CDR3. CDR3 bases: TGTGCCACCTGGGACAGGCCGTCTTCACAAACCCCTAGTGATTGGATCAAGACGTTT. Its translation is CATWDRPSSQTPSDWIKTF.